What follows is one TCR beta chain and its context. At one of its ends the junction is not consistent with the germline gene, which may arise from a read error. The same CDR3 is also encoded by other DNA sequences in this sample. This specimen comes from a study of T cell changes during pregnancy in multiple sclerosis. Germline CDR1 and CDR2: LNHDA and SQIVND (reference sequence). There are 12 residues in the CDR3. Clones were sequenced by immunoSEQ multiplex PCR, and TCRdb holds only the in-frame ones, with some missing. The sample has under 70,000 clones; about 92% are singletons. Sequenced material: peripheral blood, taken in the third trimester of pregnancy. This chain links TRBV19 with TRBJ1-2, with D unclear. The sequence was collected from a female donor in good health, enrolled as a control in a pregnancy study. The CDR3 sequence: CASSIRGYGYTF. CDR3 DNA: TGCGCCAGTAGTATCCGAGGGTATGGCTACACCTTC.